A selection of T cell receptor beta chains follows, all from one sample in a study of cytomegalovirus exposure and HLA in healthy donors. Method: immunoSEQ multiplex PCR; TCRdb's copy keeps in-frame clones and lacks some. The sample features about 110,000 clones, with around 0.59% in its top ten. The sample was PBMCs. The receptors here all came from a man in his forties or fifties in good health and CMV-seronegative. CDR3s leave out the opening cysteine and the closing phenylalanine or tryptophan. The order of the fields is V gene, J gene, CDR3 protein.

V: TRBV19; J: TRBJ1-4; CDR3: ASSPEGTDRYEKLF
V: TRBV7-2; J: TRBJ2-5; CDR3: ASSFFDSPGGDQY
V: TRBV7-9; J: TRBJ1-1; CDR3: ASSLGTGGVTEAF
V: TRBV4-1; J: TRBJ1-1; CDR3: ASRRQAGVTEAF
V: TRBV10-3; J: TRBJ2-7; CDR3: ATKRESSYEQY
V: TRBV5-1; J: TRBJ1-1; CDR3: ASSIGGFGTDAF
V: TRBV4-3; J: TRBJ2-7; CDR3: ASSQGLAGTLSYEQY
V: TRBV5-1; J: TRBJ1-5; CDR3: ASSFSGNSNQPQH
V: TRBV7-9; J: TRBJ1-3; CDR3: ASSLTQGPGNTIY
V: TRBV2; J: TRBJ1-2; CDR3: ASSLSGPSGGYT
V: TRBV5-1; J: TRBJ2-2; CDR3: ASSLAGGVNTGELF
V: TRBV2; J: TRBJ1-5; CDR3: ASTTGTDQPQH
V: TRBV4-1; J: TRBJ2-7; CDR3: ASSRDSSYAYEQY
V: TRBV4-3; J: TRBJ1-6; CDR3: ASSQDSGTGLYSPLH
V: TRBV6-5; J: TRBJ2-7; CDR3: ATLNKMGAYEQY
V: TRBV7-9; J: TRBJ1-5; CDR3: ASSFGLDQPQH
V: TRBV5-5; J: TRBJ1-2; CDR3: ASTSNRGSNYGYT
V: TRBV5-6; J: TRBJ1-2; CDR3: ASSFWEPNYGYT
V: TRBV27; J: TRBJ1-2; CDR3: ASKGAVYGYT
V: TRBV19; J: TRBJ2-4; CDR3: ASKRRAELAKNIQY
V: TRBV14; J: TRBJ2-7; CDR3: ASSKGRGGPRYEQY
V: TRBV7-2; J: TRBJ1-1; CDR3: ASSSRGGDGEAF
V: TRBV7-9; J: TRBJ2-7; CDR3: ASSKPGQIDEQY